This T cell receptor (beta chain) was identified during a study of early T cells in non-severe SARS-CoV-2 infection. Study-level background: Sequencing was performed on bulk RNA from unsorted whole blood, leaving chains unpaired. Findings of the study overall: Private and CD4 specificities were missed by VDJdb matching, skewed to anti-spike CD8.

Concerning this clonotype: Antigen: not known.

V shed 6 bases and J 7 bases; nucleotides not matched to a gene: 12. CDR3 length: 15 amino acids. The germline V gene encodes CDR1 SNHLY and CDR2 FYNNEI. Individual cDNA molecules received unique molecular identifiers. MiXCR, run by TCRdb on the 5' RACE reads, gives a single entry per CDR3 protein. This sample has 55,000 to 65,000 distinct CDR3 sequences, with 10% found just once. The gene calls are TRBV2 and TRBJ2-7, with 10 bases matching TRBD2. The source of this sequence is an adult who was a healthcare worker with PCR-confirmed SARS-CoV-2 infection or an uninfected control (not recorded which). Material: whole blood. For the CDR3, the DNA is TGTGCCAGCAGGAAAGGAGTAGCGGGAGGTGGAGAGCAGTACTTC. It is translated as CASRKGVAGGGEQYF. Filled out from reference TRBV2 and TRBJ2-7, the complete variable domain reads EPEVTQTPSHQVTQMGQEVILRCVPISNHLYFYWYRQILGQKVEFLVSFYNNEISEKSEIFDDQFSVERPDGSNFTLKIRSTKLEDSAMYFCASRKGVAGGGEQYFGPGTRLTVT.